This entry features one TCR beta chain sequence. The antigen is not known. The libraries of TRB cDNA were constructed through 5' RACE using UMI labels. TCRdb processed the 5' RACE reads again and assigns one entry to each CDR3 protein, with no DNA. This repertoire includes roughly 100,000 distinct CDR3 sequences. The CDR3 extends over 13 amino acids. CDR1 is SGHNT and CDR2 is YYREEE in the germline V gene (reference sequence). These data are taken from a study of CXCR3-negative and CXCR3-positive naive CD8 T cells. Study findings and constraints: TRB CDR3s were more hydrophobic in CXCR3-positive than in CXCR3-negative naive cells. The study found comparably high diversity in both naive subsets and much lower diversity in memory CD8+ cells.

Per CD8+ T cell subset, triplicate sorts of 250,000 to 350,000 cells each were done. This TCR was recovered from a human donor in good health. Some clones in this sample may be carry-over from other donors' samples. The specimen sequenced was naive CXCR3+ CD8+ T cells from blood. As for subset: CD45RO-CCR7+CD27+CD95- naive CD8+ T cells expressing CXCR3 (TNR3+). The rearrangement joins TRBV5-4 to TRBJ2-5. CDR3 amino acids: CASSSPEIETQYF.